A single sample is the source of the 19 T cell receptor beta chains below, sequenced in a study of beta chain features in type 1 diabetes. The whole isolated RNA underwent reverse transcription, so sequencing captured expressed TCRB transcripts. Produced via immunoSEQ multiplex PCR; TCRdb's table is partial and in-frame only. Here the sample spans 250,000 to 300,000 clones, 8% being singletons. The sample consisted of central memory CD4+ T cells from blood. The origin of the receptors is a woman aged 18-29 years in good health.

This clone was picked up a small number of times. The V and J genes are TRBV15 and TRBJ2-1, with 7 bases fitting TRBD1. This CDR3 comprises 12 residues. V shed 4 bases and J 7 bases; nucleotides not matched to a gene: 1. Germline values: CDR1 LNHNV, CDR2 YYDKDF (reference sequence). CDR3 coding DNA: TGTGCCACCAGCACACAGGGGAATGAGCAGTTCTTC. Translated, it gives CATSTQGNEQFF.

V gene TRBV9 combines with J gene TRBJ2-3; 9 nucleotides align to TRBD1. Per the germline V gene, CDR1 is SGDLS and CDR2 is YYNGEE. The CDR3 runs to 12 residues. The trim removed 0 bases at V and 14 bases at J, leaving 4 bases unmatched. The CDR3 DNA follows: TGTGCCAGCAGCGTAGGGGACAGGGCGGCGTATTTT. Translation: CASSVGDRAAYF.

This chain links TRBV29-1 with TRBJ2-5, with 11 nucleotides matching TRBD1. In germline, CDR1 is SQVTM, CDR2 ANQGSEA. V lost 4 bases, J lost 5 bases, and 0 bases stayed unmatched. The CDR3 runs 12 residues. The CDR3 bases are TGCAGCGTTGGGGACAGGGGGGAGACCCAGTACTTC. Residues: CSVGDRGETQYF. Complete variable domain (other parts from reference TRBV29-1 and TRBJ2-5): SAVISQKPSRDICQRGTSLTIQCQVDSQVTMMFWYRQQPGQSLTLIATANQGSEATYESGFVIDKFPISRPNLTFSTLTVSNMSPEDSSIYLCSVGDRGETQYFGPGTRLLVL.

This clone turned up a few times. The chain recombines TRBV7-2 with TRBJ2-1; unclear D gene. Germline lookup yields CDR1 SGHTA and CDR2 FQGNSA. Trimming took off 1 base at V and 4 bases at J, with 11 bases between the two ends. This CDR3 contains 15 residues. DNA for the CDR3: TGTGCCAGCAGCTTAGGACCGCAGGAGTACAATGAGCAGTTCTTC. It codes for CASSLGPQEYNEQFF.

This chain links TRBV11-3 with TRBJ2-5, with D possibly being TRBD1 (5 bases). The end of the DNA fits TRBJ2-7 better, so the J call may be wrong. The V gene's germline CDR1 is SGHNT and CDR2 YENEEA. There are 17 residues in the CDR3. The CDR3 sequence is CASSLDSASAGTYEQYF. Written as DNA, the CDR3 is TGTGCCAGCAGCTTAGATTCCGCGAGCGCAGGGACCTACGAGCAGTACTTC.

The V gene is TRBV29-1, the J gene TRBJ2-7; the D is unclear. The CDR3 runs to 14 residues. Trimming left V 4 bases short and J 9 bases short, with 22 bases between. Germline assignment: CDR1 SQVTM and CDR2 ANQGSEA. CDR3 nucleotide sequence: TGCAGCGTTGTTGACGGATTGCCCTTTTTAGGGCAGTACTTC. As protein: CSVVDGLPFLGQYF.

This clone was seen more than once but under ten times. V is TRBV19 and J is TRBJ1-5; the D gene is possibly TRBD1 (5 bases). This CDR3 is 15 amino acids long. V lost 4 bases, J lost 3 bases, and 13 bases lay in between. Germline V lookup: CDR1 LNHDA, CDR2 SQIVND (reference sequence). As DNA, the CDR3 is TGTGCCAGTAGTAGATGGGACGGATACAATCAGCCCCAGCATTTT. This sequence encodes CASSRWDGYNQPQHF.

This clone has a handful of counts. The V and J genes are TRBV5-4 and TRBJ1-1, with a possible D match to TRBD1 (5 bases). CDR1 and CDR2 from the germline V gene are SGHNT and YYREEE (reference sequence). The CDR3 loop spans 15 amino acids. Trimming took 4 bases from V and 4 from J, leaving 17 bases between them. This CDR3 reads CASSQPPGEATEAFF. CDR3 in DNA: TGTGCCAGCAGCCAACCACCGGGGGAGGCCACTGAAGCTTTCTTT. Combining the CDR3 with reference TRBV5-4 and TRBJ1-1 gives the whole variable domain ETGVTQSPTHLIKTRGQQVTLRCSSQSGHNTVSWYQQALGQGPQFIFQYYREEENGRGNFPPRFSGLQFPNYSSELNVNALELDDSALYLCASSQPPGEATEAFFGQGTRLTVV.

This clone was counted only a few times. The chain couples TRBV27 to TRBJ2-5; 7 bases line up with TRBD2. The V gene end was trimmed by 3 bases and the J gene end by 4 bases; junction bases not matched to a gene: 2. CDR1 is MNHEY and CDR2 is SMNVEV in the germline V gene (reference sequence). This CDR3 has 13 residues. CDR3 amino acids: CASSFLAGETQYF. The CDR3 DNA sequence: TGTGCCAGCAGTTTCTTAGCGGGAGAGACCCAGTACTTC.

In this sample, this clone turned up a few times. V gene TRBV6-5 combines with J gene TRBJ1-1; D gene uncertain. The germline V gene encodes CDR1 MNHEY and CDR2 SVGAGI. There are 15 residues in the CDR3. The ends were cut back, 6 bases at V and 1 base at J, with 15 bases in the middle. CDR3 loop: CASRSASLANTEAFF. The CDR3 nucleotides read TGTGCCAGCAGAAGTGCCTCCCTCGCGAACACTGAAGCTTTCTTT.

The CDR3, as DNA: TGTGCCAGCAGCTTGTGGCAGCAGGGTAATGAAAAACTGTTTTTT. It translates to CASSLWQQGNEKLFF. The J gene is TRBJ1-4, the V gene TRBV5-6, with D tentatively TRBD1 (5 bases). The germline CDR1 and CDR2 sequences are SGHDT and YYEEEE. This CDR3 has 15 amino acids. V was clipped by 1 base and J by 4 bases, with 11 bases between them.

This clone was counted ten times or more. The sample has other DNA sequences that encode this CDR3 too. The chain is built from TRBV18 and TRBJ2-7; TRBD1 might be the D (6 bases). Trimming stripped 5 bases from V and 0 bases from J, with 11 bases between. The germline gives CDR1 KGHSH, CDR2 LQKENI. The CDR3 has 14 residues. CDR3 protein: CASSSRTDSYEQYF. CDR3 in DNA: TGTGCCAGCTCATCGCGGACAGACTCCTACGAGCAGTACTTC.

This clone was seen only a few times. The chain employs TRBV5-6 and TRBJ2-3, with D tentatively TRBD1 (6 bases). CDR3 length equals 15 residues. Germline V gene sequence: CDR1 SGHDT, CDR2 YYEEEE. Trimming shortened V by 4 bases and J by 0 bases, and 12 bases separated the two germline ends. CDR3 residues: CASSKSTGSTDTQYF. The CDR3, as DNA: TGTGCCAGCAGCAAGAGTACAGGGAGCACAGATACGCAGTATTTT.

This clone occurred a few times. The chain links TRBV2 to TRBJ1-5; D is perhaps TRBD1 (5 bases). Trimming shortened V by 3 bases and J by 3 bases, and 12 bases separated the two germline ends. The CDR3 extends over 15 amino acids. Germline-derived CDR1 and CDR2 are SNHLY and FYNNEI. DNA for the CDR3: TGTGCCAGCAGTGAGGGGCAGGTAAACAATCAGCCCCAGCATTTT. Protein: CASSEGQVNNQPQHF.

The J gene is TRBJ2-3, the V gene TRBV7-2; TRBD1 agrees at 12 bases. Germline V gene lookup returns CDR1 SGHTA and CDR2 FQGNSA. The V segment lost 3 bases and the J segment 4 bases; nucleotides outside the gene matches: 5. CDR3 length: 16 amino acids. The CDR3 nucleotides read TGTGCCAGCAGCTTCCACGGGACAGGGGGCGCAGATACGCAGTATTTT. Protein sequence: CASSFHGTGGADTQYF.

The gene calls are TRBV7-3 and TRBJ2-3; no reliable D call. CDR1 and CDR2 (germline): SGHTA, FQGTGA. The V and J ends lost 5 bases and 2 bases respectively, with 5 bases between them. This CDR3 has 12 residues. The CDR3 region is CASSLYTDTQYF. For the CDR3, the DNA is TGTGCCAGCAGCCTCTACACAGATACGCAGTATTTT.

The CDR3 DNA reads as TGCGCCAGCAGCCAAACAGGGGATTCCTACGAGCAGTACTTC. Protein sequence: CASSQTGDSYEQYF. This rearrangement joins TRBV4-3 to TRBJ2-7, with 7 bases identical to TRBD1. Germline V gives CDR1 LGHNA, CDR2 YSLEER. The CDR3 length is 14 residues. With V trimmed by 2 bases and J by 1 base, 2 bases remained unmatched.

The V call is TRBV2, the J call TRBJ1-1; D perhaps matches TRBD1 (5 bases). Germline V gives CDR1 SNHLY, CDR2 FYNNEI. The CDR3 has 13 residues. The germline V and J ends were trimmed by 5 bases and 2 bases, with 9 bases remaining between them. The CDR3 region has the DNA TGTGCCAGCAGTCTACAGGTAAACACTGAAGCTTTCTTT. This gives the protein CASSLQVNTEAFF.

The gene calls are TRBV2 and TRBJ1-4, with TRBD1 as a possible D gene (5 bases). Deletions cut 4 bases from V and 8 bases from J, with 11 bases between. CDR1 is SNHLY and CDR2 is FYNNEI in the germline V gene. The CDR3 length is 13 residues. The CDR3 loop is CASSVTGWEKLFF. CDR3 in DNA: TGTGCCAGCAGTGTTACAGGCTGGGAAAAACTGTTTTTT.